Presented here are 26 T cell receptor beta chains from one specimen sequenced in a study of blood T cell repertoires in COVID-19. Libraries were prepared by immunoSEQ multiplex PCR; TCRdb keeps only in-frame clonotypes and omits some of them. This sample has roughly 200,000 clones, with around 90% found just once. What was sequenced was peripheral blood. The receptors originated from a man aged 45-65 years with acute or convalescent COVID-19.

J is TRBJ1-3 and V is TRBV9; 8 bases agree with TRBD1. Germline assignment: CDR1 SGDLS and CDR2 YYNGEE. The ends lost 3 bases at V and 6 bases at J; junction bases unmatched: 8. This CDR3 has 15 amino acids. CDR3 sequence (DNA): TGTGCCAGCAGCGGACGGCCGACAGGGGAAAACACCATATATTTT. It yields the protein CASSGRPTGENTIYF. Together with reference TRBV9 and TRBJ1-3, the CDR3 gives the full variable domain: DSGVTQTPKHLITATGQRVTLRCSPRSGDLSVYWYQQSLDQGLQFLIQYYNGEERAKGNILERFSAQQFPDLHSELNLSSLELGDSALYFCASSGRPTGENTIYFGEGSWLTVV.

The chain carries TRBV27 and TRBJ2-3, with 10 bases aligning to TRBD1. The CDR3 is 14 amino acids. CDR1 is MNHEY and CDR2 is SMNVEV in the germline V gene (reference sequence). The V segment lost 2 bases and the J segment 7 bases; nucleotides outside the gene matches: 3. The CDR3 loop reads CASSLRDRGYTQYF. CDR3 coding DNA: TGTGCCAGCAGTTTAAGGGACAGGGGATATACGCAGTATTTT.

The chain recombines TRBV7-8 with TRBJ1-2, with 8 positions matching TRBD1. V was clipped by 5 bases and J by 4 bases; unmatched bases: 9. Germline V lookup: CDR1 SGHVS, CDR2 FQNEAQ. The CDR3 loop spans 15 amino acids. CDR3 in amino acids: CASSPQQGEVYGYTF. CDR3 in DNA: TGTGCCAGCAGCCCCCAACAGGGGGAAGTCTATGGCTACACCTTC.

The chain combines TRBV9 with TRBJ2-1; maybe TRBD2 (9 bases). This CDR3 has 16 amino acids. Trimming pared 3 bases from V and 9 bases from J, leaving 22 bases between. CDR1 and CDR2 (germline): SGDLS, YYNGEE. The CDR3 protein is CASSALAGQVGGEQFF. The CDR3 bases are TGTGCCAGCAGCGCCCTAGCGGGACAGGTCGGCGGTGAGCAGTTCTTC. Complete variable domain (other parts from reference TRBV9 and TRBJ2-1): DSGVTQTPKHLITATGQRVTLRCSPRSGDLSVYWYQQSLDQGLQFLIQYYNGEERAKGNILERFSAQQFPDLHSELNLSSLELGDSALYFCASSALAGQVGGEQFFGPGTRLTVL.

The CDR3 bases are TGCAGCGTTCAGGTCCAGGACAGCCTCTATGGCTACACCTTC. Amino acid sequence: CSVQVQDSLYGYTF. The chain is built from TRBV29-1 and TRBJ1-2, with D possibly being TRBD1 (6 bases). Germline V gene sequence: CDR1 SQVTM, CDR2 ANQGSEA. V lost 5 bases to trimming and J lost 4 bases, with 17 bases between them. The length of the CDR3 is 14 residues.

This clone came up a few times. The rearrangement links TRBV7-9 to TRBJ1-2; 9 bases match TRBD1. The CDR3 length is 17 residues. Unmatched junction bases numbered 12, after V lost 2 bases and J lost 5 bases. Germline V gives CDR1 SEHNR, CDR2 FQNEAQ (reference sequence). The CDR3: CASSLKGRGTGSYGYTF. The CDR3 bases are TGTGCCAGCAGCTTAAAGGGGAGAGGGACAGGGTCATATGGCTACACCTTC.

CDR3 sequence: CASRILGQGWAFF. The CDR3 DNA reads as TGTGCCAGCAGAATCCTGGGACAGGGTTGGGCTTTCTTT. The chain links TRBV27 to TRBJ1-1; TRBD1 matches at 9 bases. The CDR3 is 13 residues long. Looked up from germline, CDR1 is MNHEY and CDR2 is SMNVEV (reference sequence). Trimming at V came to 6 bases and at J to 11 bases, leaving 10 bases not matched to a gene.

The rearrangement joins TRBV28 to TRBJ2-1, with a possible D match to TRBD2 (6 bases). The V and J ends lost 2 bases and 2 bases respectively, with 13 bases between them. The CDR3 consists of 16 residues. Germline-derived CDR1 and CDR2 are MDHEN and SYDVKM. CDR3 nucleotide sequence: TGTGCCAGCAGTTTAGCTAGCGCTACCCCCTACAATGAGCAGTTCTTC. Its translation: CASSLASATPYNEQFF.

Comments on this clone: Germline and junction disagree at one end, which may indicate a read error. DNA for the CDR3: TGTGCCAGGAGATCGCGGGGAGGGCTGACCCAGTACTTC. This encodes CARRSRGGLTQYF. This chain joins TRBV30 and TRBJ2-5; TRBD2 matches 7 bases. CDR1 is GTSNPN, CDR2 SVGIG, per germline (reference sequence). The CDR3 extends over 13 amino acids.

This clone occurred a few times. CDR3 amino acids: CASSKSGQETQYF. DNA of the CDR3: TGTGCCAGCAGCAAGTCGGGGCAAGAGACCCAGTACTTC. This chain joins TRBV6-5 and TRBJ2-5; D might be TRBD2 (5 bases). V lost 6 bases and J 2 bases, leaving 10 bases between the germline ends. This CDR3 comprises 13 residues. Germline V gene data show CDR1 as MNHEY and CDR2 as SVGAGI.

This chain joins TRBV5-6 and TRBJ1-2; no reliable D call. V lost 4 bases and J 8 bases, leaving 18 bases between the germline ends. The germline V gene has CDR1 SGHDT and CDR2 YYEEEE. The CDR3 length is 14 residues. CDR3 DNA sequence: TGTGCCAGCAGCCGCCCCGGAGGTCCGTGGGGCTACACCTTC. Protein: CASSRPGGPWGYTF.

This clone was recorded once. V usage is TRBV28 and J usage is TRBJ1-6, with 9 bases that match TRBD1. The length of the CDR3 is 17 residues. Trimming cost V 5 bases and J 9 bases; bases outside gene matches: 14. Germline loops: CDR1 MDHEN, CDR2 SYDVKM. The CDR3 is CASSPLLGQGQSSPLHF. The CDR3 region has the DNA TGTGCCAGCAGTCCCCTTCTCGGACAGGGGCAGTCTTCACCCCTCCACTTT.

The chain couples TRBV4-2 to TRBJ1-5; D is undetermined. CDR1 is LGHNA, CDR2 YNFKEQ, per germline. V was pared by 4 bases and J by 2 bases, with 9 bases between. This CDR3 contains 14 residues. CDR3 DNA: TGTGCCAGCAGCCGACTTGGCGGCAATCAGCCCCAGCATTTT. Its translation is CASSRLGGNQPQHF.

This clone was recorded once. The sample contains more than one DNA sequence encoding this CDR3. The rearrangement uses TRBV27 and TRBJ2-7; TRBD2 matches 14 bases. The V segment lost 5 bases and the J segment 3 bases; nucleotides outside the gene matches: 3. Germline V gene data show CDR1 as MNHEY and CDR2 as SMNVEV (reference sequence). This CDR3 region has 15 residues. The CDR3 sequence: CASSPGTSGSYEQYF. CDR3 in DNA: TGTGCCAGCAGTCCCGGGACTAGCGGGAGCTACGAGCAGTACTTC.

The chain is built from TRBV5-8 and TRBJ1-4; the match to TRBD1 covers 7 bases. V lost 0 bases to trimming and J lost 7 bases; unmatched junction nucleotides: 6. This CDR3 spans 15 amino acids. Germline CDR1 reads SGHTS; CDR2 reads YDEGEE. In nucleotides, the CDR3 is TGTGCCAGCAGCTTGGCAGGGGCAGGGGGTGAAAAACTGTTTTTT. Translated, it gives CASSLAGAGGEKLFF.

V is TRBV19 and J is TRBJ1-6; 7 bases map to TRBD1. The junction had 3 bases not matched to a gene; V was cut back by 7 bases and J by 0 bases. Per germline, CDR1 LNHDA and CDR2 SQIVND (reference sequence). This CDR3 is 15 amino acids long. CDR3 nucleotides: TGTGCCAGTACCCCAGGGGGCTCCTATAATTCACCCCTCCACTTT. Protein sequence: CASTPGGSYNSPLHF.

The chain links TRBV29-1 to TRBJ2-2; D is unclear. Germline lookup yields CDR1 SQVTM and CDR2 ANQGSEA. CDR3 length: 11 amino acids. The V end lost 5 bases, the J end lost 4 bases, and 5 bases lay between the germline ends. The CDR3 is CSVSLTGELFF. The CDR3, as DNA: TGCAGCGTTTCTCTCACCGGGGAGCTGTTTTTT.

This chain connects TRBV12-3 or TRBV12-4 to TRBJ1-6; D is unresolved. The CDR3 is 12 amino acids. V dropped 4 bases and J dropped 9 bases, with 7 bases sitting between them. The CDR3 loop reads CASSSVASPLHF. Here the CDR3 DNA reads TGTGCCAGCAGTTCGGTAGCTTCACCCCTCCACTTT.

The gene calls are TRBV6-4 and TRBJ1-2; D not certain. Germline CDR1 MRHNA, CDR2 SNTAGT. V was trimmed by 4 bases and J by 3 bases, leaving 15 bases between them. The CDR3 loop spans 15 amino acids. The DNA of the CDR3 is TGTGCCAGCAGTGCCCGCCCCGGGGAGGACTATGGCTACACCTTC. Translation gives CASSARPGEDYGYTF.

The CDR3 nucleotides read TGTGCCAGCAGCTCGCTGACAGGGCACGAGCAGTACTTC. Protein sequence: CASSSLTGHEQYF. This sequence joins TRBV11-2 and TRBJ2-7; 7 positions match TRBD1. In germline, CDR1 is SGHAT, CDR2 FQNNGV. The CDR3 spans 13 residues. J was trimmed by 5 bases and V by 4 bases; bases with no gene match: 5.

The CDR3: CATSRDTSYNEQFF. Here the CDR3 DNA reads TGTGCCACCAGCCGGGACACCTCCTACAATGAGCAGTTCTTC. The chain is built from TRBV15 and TRBJ2-1, with a possible D match to TRBD1 (6 bases). The germline CDR1 and CDR2 sequences are LNHNV and YYDKDF (reference sequence). Deletions cut 5 bases from V and 0 bases from J, with 8 bases between. The CDR3 is 14 amino acids.

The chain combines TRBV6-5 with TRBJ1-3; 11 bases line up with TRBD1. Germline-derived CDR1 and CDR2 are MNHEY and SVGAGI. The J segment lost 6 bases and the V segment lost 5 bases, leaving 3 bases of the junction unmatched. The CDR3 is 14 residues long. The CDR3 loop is CASSRTGGVNTIYF. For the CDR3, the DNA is TGTGCCAGCAGTAGGACAGGGGGCGTAAACACCATATATTTT.

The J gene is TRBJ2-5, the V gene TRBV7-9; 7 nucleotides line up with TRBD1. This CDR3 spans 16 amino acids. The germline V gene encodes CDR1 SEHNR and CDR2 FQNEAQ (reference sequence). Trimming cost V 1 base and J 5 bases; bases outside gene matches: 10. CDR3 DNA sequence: TGTGCCAGCAGCTTAGACAGGGGAACGATTGAGGAGACCCAGTACTTC. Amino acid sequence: CASSLDRGTIEETQYF.

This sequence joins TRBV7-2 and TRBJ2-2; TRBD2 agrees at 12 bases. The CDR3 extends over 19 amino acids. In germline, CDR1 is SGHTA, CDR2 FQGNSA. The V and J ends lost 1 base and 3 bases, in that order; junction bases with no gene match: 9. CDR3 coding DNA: TGTGCCAGCAGCTTAGTTGTTCGGACTAGCGGGGTATACACCGGGGAGCTGTTTTTT. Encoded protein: CASSLVVRTSGVYTGELFF. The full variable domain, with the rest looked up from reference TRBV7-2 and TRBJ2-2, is GAGVSQSPSNKVTEKGKDVELRCDPISGHTALYWYRQSLGQGLEFLIYFQGNSAPDKSGLPSDRFSAERTGGSVSTLTIQRTQQEDSAVYLCASSLVVRTSGVYTGELFFGEGSRLTVL.

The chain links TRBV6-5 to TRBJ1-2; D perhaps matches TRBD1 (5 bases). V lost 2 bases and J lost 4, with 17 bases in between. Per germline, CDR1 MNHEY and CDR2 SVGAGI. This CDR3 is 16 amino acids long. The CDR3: CASSYTHPGGTYGYTF. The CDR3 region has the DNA TGTGCCAGCAGTTACACCCACCCGGGGGGAACCTATGGCTACACCTTC.

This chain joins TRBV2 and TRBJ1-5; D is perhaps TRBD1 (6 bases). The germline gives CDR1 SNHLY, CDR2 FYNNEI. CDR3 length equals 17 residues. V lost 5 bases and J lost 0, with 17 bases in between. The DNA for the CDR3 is TGTGCCAGCAGTCCCCCCCGACAGGTTCTTAGCAATCAGCCCCAGCATTTT. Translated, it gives CASSPPRQVLSNQPQHF. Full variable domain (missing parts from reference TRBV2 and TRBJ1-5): EPEVTQTPSHQVTQMGQEVILRCVPISNHLYFYWYRQILGQKVEFLVSFYNNEISEKSEIFDDQFSVERPDGSNFTLKIRSTKLEDSAMYFCASSPPRQVLSNQPQHFGDGTRLSIL.